What follows describes a single T cell receptor (beta chain). V lost 10 bases and J lost 7, with 16 bases in between. Per the germline V gene, CDR1 is LNHDA and CDR2 is SQIVND (reference sequence). The CDR3 has 13 residues. The sample comes from a study of T cell changes during pregnancy in multiple sclerosis. Sequencing used immunoSEQ multiplex PCR; TCRdb keeps in-frame clones, though not all of them. Here the sample spans around 110,000 clones, under 95% being singletons. The clonotype originates from a female donor in good health, enrolled as a control in a pregnancy study. The rearrangement joins TRBV19 to TRBJ1-4, with D unclear. The sample consisted of peripheral blood, taken in the third trimester of pregnancy. The DNA of the CDR3 is TGTGCCACCGGCGGGGAGGTTAGTGAAAAACTGTTTTTT. It is translated as CATGGEVSEKLFF.